The 14 T cell receptor beta chains in this list originate from one sample, sequenced in a study of CD8+ T cells in alopecia areata. Treatment of the sample: oral pan-JAK inhibitor, 5-10 mg twice daily. RNA extraction and reverse transcription yielded cDNA as sequencing template. The method was immunoSEQ multiplex PCR; TCRdb's version includes in-frame clones alone and lacks a portion of them. The repertoire includes some 150,000 clones, about 54% of them detected once, and 16% sits in the top ten. The sample here was CD4+ T cells sorted from blood, taken at approximately week 60, from a patient treated with tofacitinib. The receptors derive from a human donor with alopecia areata.

This chain joins TRBV7-2 and TRBJ1-2; TRBD1 is a possible D gene (5 bases). V was shortened by 0 bases and J by 6 bases, with 14 bases between the two germline ends. This CDR3 is 15 amino acids long. Germline CDR1 and CDR2: SGHTA and FQGNSA. The CDR3 protein is CASSLAAGTLDGYTF. Here the CDR3 DNA reads TGTGCCAGCAGCTTAGCCGCCGGGACTCTGGATGGCTACACCTTC. Together with reference TRBV7-2 and TRBJ1-2, the CDR3 gives the full variable domain: GAGVSQSPSNKVTEKGKDVELRCDPISGHTALYWYRQSLGQGLEFLIYFQGNSAPDKSGLPSDRFSAERTGGSVSTLTIQRTQQEDSAVYLCASSLAAGTLDGYTFGSGTRLTVV.

This chain uses TRBV6-5 with TRBJ2-3; D perhaps matches TRBD1 (5 bases). The CDR3 covers 14 residues. V was cut by 7 bases and J by 2 bases, with 13 bases left in between. The germline V gene has CDR1 MNHEY and CDR2 SVGAGI. CDR3 sequence: CASTSGFNTDTQYF. DNA of the CDR3: TGTGCCAGCACCTCAGGGTTTAACACAGATACGCAGTATTTT.

This sequence joins TRBV5-1 and TRBJ2-2; a possible D gene is TRBD1 (7 bases). CDR1 SGHRS and CDR2 YFSETQ come from the germline V gene. The V and J ends lost 5 bases and 6 bases respectively, with 14 bases between them. The CDR3 is 14 amino acids. In nucleotides, the CDR3 is TGCGCCAGCAGTGAAGACAGGGAGGCCGGGGAGCTGTTTTTT. It yields the protein CASSEDREAGELFF.

This rearrangement joins TRBV10-3 to TRBJ1-1; D might be TRBD1 (6 bases). This CDR3 region has 17 residues. Germline V CDR1 and CDR2: ENHRY, SYGVKD. The germline V and J ends were trimmed by 0 bases and 4 bases, with 18 bases remaining between them. The CDR3 sequence: CAISESGRGGDGTEAFF. The CDR3 DNA reads as TGTGCCATCAGTGAGTCTGGGAGGGGGGGAGATGGCACTGAAGCTTTCTTT.

V and J are TRBV5-1 and TRBJ1-2; no clear D gene. The ends were cut back, 3 bases at V and 4 bases at J, with 13 bases in the middle. This CDR3 spans 14 amino acids. The germline CDR1 and CDR2 sequences are SGHRS and YFSETQ. CDR3 in DNA: TGCGCCAGCAGCTCGGCGGACGGCACCTATGGCTACACCTTC. The encoded protein is CASSSADGTYGYTF.

The genes are TRBV30 and TRBJ1-3, with D hard to call. Trimming shortened V by 0 bases and J by 0 bases, and 6 bases separated the two germline ends. The CDR3 totals 14 residues. Germline loops: CDR1 GTSNPN, CDR2 SVGIG (reference sequence). The CDR3 sequence is CAWSVGSSGNTIYF. CDR3 sequence (DNA): TGTGCCTGGAGTGTCGGGAGCTCTGGAAACACCATATATTTT.

There are a few counts of this clone. V usage is TRBV19 and J usage is TRBJ1-6; weak D call: TRBD1 (5 bases). The CDR3 has 16 residues. The V and J ends lost 3 bases and 0 bases respectively, with 9 bases between them. Germline V CDR1 and CDR2: LNHDA, SQIVND (reference sequence). CDR3 residues: CASSIDSSSYNSPLHF. DNA of the CDR3: TGTGCCAGTAGTATTGACAGCAGCTCCTATAATTCACCCCTCCACTTT.

The table lists this clone with a few counts. The chain has TRBV6-5 and TRBJ2-5, with D maybe TRBD2 (6 bases). This CDR3 has 16 amino acids. V lost 2 bases and J 2 bases, leaving 15 bases between the germline ends. Per germline, CDR1 MNHEY and CDR2 SVGAGI. The CDR3 sequence is CASSYGGRGGQETQYF. CDR3 bases: TGTGCCAGCAGTTACGGCGGTCGGGGAGGACAAGAGACCCAGTACTTC.

In its sample, this clone was seen a few times. This same CDR3 is encoded by further DNA sequences in the sample. The rearrangement links TRBV29-1 to TRBJ2-5; D is tentatively TRBD1 or TRBD2 (5 bases each). V was clipped by 0 bases and J by 3 bases, with 11 bases between them. Germline CDR1 is SQVTM and CDR2 is ANQGSEA. This CDR3 is built from 14 residues. The CDR3 protein is CSVEDPGPEETQYF. The DNA of the CDR3 is TGCAGCGTTGAAGATCCGGGGCCAGAAGAGACCCAGTACTTC.

The V gene is TRBV27, the J gene TRBJ2-7; the D gene could be TRBD1 or TRBD2 (6 bases each). This CDR3 spans 15 amino acids. Germline loops: CDR1 MNHEY, CDR2 SMNVEV (reference sequence). With 6 bases removed from V and 4 bases from J, the gap between germline ends came to 19 bases. In DNA form, the CDR3 reads TGTGCCAGCAGAGTGGCAGGAGGGGGTATGTACGAGCAGTACTTC. Residues: CASRVAGGGMYEQYF.

V is TRBV6-5 and J is TRBJ1-2; no reliable D call. This CDR3 comprises 12 residues. Germline assignment: CDR1 MNHEY and CDR2 SVGAGI. Trimming took 5 bases from V and 4 from J, leaving 8 bases between them. The DNA for the CDR3 is TGTGCCAGCAGTCGCGGAACCTATGGCTACACCTTC. This gives the protein CASSRGTYGYTF.

The chain recombines TRBV4-2 with TRBJ1-5; 11 nucleotides agree with TRBD1. The germline V gene has CDR1 LGHNA and CDR2 YNFKEQ. The CDR3 extends over 16 amino acids. The V segment lost 1 base and the J segment 4 bases; nucleotides outside the gene matches: 3. In DNA form, the CDR3 reads TGTGCCAGCAGCCAAGCAGGGACAGGGGGAAATCAGCCCCAGCATTTT. Protein sequence: CASSQAGTGGNQPQHF.

J is TRBJ1-5 and V is TRBV6-5, with 7 bases fitting TRBD1. The CDR3 has 15 amino acids. CDR1 is MNHEY, CDR2 SVGAGI, per germline. The V segment lost 6 bases and the J segment 4 bases; nucleotides outside the gene matches: 9. CDR3 bases: TGTGCCAGCAGGGGCAGACAGGGCGCTAATCAGCCCCAGCATTTT. It translates to CASRGRQGANQPQHF.

The chain carries TRBV27 and TRBJ2-7; D perhaps matches TRBD2 (6 bases). Trimming shortened V by 9 bases and J by 3 bases, and 9 bases separated the two germline ends. Looked up from germline, CDR1 is MNHEY and CDR2 is SMNVEV (reference sequence). The CDR3 runs 11 residues. This CDR3 reads CASHGGYEQYF. CDR3 DNA: TGTGCCAGTCACGGGGGCTACGAGCAGTACTTC.